The rows below give T cell receptor beta chains drawn from one sample of a study of blood T cells in healthy people across ages. TCRdb used MiXCR to reprocess the 5' RACE reads, holding one entry per CDR3 protein. The sample contains approximately 900,000 distinct CDR3 sequences, about 48% of which appear only once. The sequencing sample was made of blood. The receptors were gathered from a man aged 25-45 years in good health. Each CDR3 is given with its conserved first and last residue. A D gene is named only where the DNA matches it firmly. Only some rows state a clone size, as once, few, many or a class for expanded clones.

TGCAGCGTTGCTCAGAACTTCTACGAGCAGTACTTC | CSVAQNFYEQYF | - | TRBV29-1 | many | TRBJ2-7
TGCAGTGCCTCCCACGGGGACAGGGCGTCTAGTCAGCCCCAGCATTTT | CSASHGDRASSQPQHF | TRBD1 | TRBV20-1 | many | TRBJ1-5
TGTGCCAGCAGCTTAGATCGAGCGGGGGGGATCTCCTACGAGCAGTACTTC | CASSLDRAGGISYEQYF | TRBD2 | TRBV7-2 | few | TRBJ2-7
TGTGCCAGCAGTTACCGCCCTGGACAGGGAGAGAACACTGAAGCTTTCTTT | CASSYRPGQGENTEAFF | TRBD1 | TRBV6-2/TRBV6-3 | - | TRBJ1-1
TGTGCCAGCAGCCCACAGGCGGCGGGACAGACATTTCGAGAGCAGTACTTC | CASSPQAAGQTFREQYF | - | TRBV5-4 | - | TRBJ2-4
TGCGCCAGCGCCACGACGGTGGGGGGCGAGCAGTACTTC | CASATTVGGEQYF | - | TRBV10-2 | - | TRBJ2-7
TGTGCCAGCAGTCTATCGGCCAGGGGCCAAGAGACCCAGTACTTC | CASSLSARGQETQYF | - | TRBV28 | few | TRBJ2-5
TGTGCCAGCAGTACCGGGACAGGGCACGTCGGGGAGCTGTTTTTT | CASSTGTGHVGELFF | TRBD1 | TRBV6-2/TRBV6-3 | - | TRBJ2-2
TGCAGCGTTGCGGAGGGACGGACTAACTATGGCTACACCTTC | CSVAEGRTNYGYTF | - | TRBV29-1 | - | TRBJ1-2
TGTGCCAGCAGTTTAGAGGCGACCTACAATGAGCAGTACTTC | CASSLEATYNEQYF | - | TRBV27 | - | TRBJ2-7
TGTGCCAGCTCACCCCCTCGGGGGGGTGCGGATACGCAGTATTTT | CASSPPRGGADTQYF | TRBD2 | TRBV18 | - | TRBJ2-3
TGTGCCAGCAGCCAAGTACCCAGGGCGCAAGAGACCCAGTACTTC | CASSQVPRAQETQYF | - | TRBV3-1 | few | TRBJ2-5
TGTGCCAGCGCCCTGGGGACCAATGAGCAGTTCTTC | CASALGTNEQFF | - | TRBV28 | few | TRBJ2-1
TGCAGTGCCATGGACCCGGACAGGGGGATTGGAAACACTGAAGCTTTCTTT | CSAMDPDRGIGNTEAFF | TRBD1 | TRBV29-1 | - | TRBJ1-1
TGTGCCACCAGTGATCCAGGACTAGCGGGGGGCACAGATACGCAGTATTTT | CATSDPGLAGGTDTQYF | TRBD2 | TRBV24-1 | - | TRBJ2-3
TGTGCCAGCAGCCCGCTTTCTACTAGCACAGATACGCAGTATTTT | CASSPLSTSTDTQYF | - | TRBV7-9 | - | TRBJ2-3
TGCAGTGCTAGAGATCGTCTCCCCAGCGGGGGCCGCAGTGTCAAAGAGACCCAGTACTTC | CSARDRLPSGGRSVKETQYF | TRBD2 | TRBV20-1 | - | TRBJ2-5
TGTGCCAGCAGCCAATTAGGCTCCTACAATGAGCAGTTCTTC | CASSQLGSYNEQFF | - | TRBV4-2 | many | TRBJ2-1
TGTGCCAGCAGCTTGCAGGGGTCCACTACTAATGAAAAACTGTTTTTT | CASSLQGSTTNEKLFF | - | TRBV7-2 | - | TRBJ1-4
TGCAGTGCTAGAGTTGCAGGACAGGTCCCCTACGGTGAGCAGTACTTC | CSARVAGQVPYGEQYF | TRBD1 | TRBV20-1 | - | TRBJ2-5
TGTGCCAGCAGCTTAAGCCCTCCGGGGGCGACTGAAGCTTTCTTT | CASSLSPPGATEAFF | - | TRBV7-9 | few | TRBJ1-1
TGTGCCAGCAGCGCGGGACTAGCGGGGATGAATGAGCAGTTCTTC | CASSAGLAGMNEQFF | TRBD2 | TRBV9 | few | TRBJ2-1
TGTGCCAGCAGCTTGGACAGGGGATGGGGCTACGAGCAGTACTTC | CASSLDRGWGYEQYF | TRBD1 | TRBV5-6 | - | TRBJ2-7
TGTGCCAGCAGCTTAGAGTTGGGAGGCTACACCTTC | CASSLELGGYTF | - | TRBV7-2 | many | TRBJ1-2
TGTGCCAGCAGCCCGAGACTAGCGGGGACCCACTACAATGAGCAGTTCTTC | CASSPRLAGTHYNEQFF | TRBD2 | TRBV14 | few | TRBJ2-1
TGTGCCAGCACCAACCACGGGAGAGGGATCGAGCAGTACTTC | CASTNHGRGIEQYF | - | TRBV12-3/TRBV12-4 | few | TRBJ2-7
TGTGCCACCAGGACCGGGACAGGGGGTGGCTACACCTTC | CATRTGTGGGYTF | TRBD1 | TRBV24-1 | - | TRBJ1-2
TGTGCCAGCAGCCTAACAGGGGTGAATTCACCCCTCCACTTT | CASSLTGVNSPLHF | TRBD1 | TRBV7-9 | many | TRBJ1-6
TGTGCCAGCAGTTTGGGGACAGGGGCAGGTGAAAAACTGTTTTTT | CASSLGTGAGEKLFF | TRBD1 | TRBV12-3/TRBV12-4 | - | TRBJ1-4
TGCGCCAGCGGGGCTAGCGGGGTGGCAGATACGCAGTATTTT | CASGASGVADTQYF | TRBD2 | TRBV4-1 | few | TRBJ2-3
TGCAGTGCTCGGGCGGACAGATTCAACTCCTATAATTCACCCCTCCACTTT | CSARADRFNSYNSPLHF | - | TRBV20-1 | - | TRBJ1-6
TGTGCCAGCAGCCAAGAAGGTCAAGGTCCTAGCGGGGGGGACAATGAGCAGTTCTTC | CASSQEGQGPSGGDNEQFF | TRBD2 | TRBV4-2 | - | TRBJ2-1
TGTGCCAGCAGCTCTTGGACTAGCGGGGGGGCGATGGATACGCAGTATTTT | CASSSWTSGGAMDTQYF | TRBD2 | TRBV13 | - | TRBJ2-3
TGTGCCAGCAGCCAAGCGGAGACTAGCGGGGGTACTTTCGGGCAGTACTTC | CASSQAETSGGTFGQYF | TRBD2 | TRBV3-1 | - | TRBJ2-7
TGTGCCAGCAGCTTAGTGGAAGACCCCCCAGGGCAGTTCTTC | CASSLVEDPPGQFF | - | TRBV7-9 | - | TRBJ2-1
TGCAGCGTCGGGACCGGGACAGGATACCGTGAAAAACTGTTTTTT | CSVGTGTGYREKLFF | TRBD1 | TRBV29-1 | - | TRBJ1-4
TGTGCCAGCAGCGTAGCGAGTCGGACAGATACGCAGTATTTT | CASSVASRTDTQYF | - | TRBV7-2 | few | TRBJ2-3
TGTGCCAGCAGTTACCCGCAGAACGAGCAGTACTTC | CASSYPQNEQYF | - | TRBV6-2/TRBV6-3 | few | TRBJ2-7
TGCAGTGGGGGAGCTGGACTACCAGAGGATGAGCAGTTCTTC | CSGGAGLPEDEQFF | - | TRBV20-1 | few | TRBJ2-1
TGTGCCAGCAGTCGTGACAGCTCCTACGAGCAGTTCTTC | CASSRDSSYEQFF | - | TRBV12-3/TRBV12-4 | - | TRBJ2-1
TGTGCCAGCAGTTCGCAGTTTCTGAGCGCAGATACGCAGTATTTT | CASSSQFLSADTQYF | - | TRBV12-3/TRBV12-4 | few | TRBJ2-3
TGTGCCAGCAGCTCAGACTTAGGGCAGCCCCAGCATTTT | CASSSDLGQPQHF | - | TRBV7-3 | - | TRBJ1-5
TGTGCCTGCCAAAGAACGGACAGCCTAGCCTACGAGCAGTACTTC | CACQRTDSLAYEQYF | - | TRBV30 | - | TRBJ2-7
TGCAGTGCTAGCTTCGCCGGGACAGGGGGCGAGCAGTACTTC | CSASFAGTGGEQYF | TRBD1 | TRBV20-1 | - | TRBJ2-7
TGTGCCAGCAGTTTCCTCCCGGGACAGGGTTTCACAGATACGCAGTATTTT | CASSFLPGQGFTDTQYF | TRBD1 | TRBV6-2/TRBV6-3 | - | TRBJ2-3
TGTGCCAGCAGTGAACTGGGACTCCAGCCCCAGCATTTT | CASSELGLQPQHF | - | TRBV6-1 | few | TRBJ1-5
TGTGCCAGCAGCGATAAGGGATTCCTACTAGCCAAAAACATTCAGTACTTC | CASSDKGFLLAKNIQYF | - | TRBV9 | few | TRBJ2-4
TGTGCCAGCAGCGTAGAGGGGGCTGACACTGAAGCTTTCTTT | CASSVEGADTEAFF | TRBD1 | TRBV9 | - | TRBJ1-1
TGCAGCTCTCCCCAGGGGAACACTGAAGCTTTCTTT | CSSPQGNTEAFF | - | TRBV20-1 | - | TRBJ1-1
TGCAGCGTGCCCCGGACTAGCGGGAGGGCCGATGAGCAGTTCTTC | CSVPRTSGRADEQFF | TRBD2 | TRBV29-1 | few | TRBJ2-1
TGTGCCAGCAGCGTAGTCGGGGGGCGGAATGAGCAGTTCTTC | CASSVVGGRNEQFF | - | TRBV11-1 | - | TRBJ2-1
TGCAGCGTCCCCAAGGGGGGGTTTGCCTTCCAAGAGACCCAGTACTTC | CSVPKGGFAFQETQYF | - | TRBV29-1 | few | TRBJ2-5
TGTGCCAGCAGCTTAGCGGGTAGGGACAGGGGTGAAAAACTGTTTTTT | CASSLAGRDRGEKLFF | TRBD1 | TRBV7-2 | few | TRBJ1-4
TGCGCCAGCAGCCTGAACAGGGAAGAATTGTACAATGAGCAGTTCTTC | CASSLNREELYNEQFF | - | TRBV5-1 | - | TRBJ2-1
TGTGCCAGCAGCTCGGGGACAGGAGCCCACAATGAGCAGTTCTTC | CASSSGTGAHNEQFF | TRBD1 | TRBV7-9 | - | TRBJ2-1
TGCAGTGCTAGCGATGCTAGGACTAGCGGAGACAATGAGCAGTTCTTC | CSASDARTSGDNEQFF | TRBD2 | TRBV20-1 | - | TRBJ2-1
TGTGCCAGCAGGGGCGGAAATCGACAGGGAGCAGAGACCCAGTACTTC | CASRGGNRQGAETQYF | TRBD1 | TRBV7-2 | - | TRBJ2-5
TGTGCCAGCAGTTACCCCGCAGGGGGAGATCAGCCCCAGCATTTT | CASSYPAGGDQPQHF | TRBD1 | TRBV6-6 | - | TRBJ1-5
TGCGCCATCAGTGAACAGGGAGGGGGCACAGATACGCAGTATTTT | CAISEQGGGTDTQYF | - | TRBV10-3 | - | TRBJ2-3
TGTGCCAGCAGCCATCCCGGACAGGGGAACACTGAAGCTTTCTTT | CASSHPGQGNTEAFF | TRBD1 | TRBV3-1 | - | TRBJ1-1